The 15 T cell receptor beta chains below were found in one sample sequenced in a study of OX40 agonist ivuxolimab in advanced cancers. Assay: immunoSEQ multiplex PCR; the TCRdb copy retains only in-frame clones and omits some. The repertoire holds 50,000 or so clones, with over 70% as singletons. Here the sequenced sample was CD4+ or CD8+ T cells sorted from blood, taken in a trial of the OX40 agonist ivuxolimab. These receptors were taken from an adult with an advanced solid tumor such as melanoma, head and neck, liver or kidney cancer.

V and J are TRBV6-5 and TRBJ1-4; D unclear. The CDR3 sequence is 14 residues long. Trimming took off 2 bases at V and 4 bases at J, with 8 bases between the two ends. CDR1 MNHEY and CDR2 SVGAGI come from the germline V gene. CDR3 residues: CASSYGPYNEKLFF. The CDR3 nucleotides are TGTGCCAGCAGTTACGGGCCTTATAATGAAAAACTGTTTTTT.

The rearrangement uses TRBV7-2 and TRBJ1-6, with D possibly TRBD1 on 5 matching bases. The CDR3 length is 14 residues. Per germline, CDR1 SGHTA and CDR2 FQGNSA. V lost 3 bases to trimming and J lost 9 bases, with 12 bases between them. The CDR3 here is CASSFGSGASPLHF. CDR3 in DNA: TGTGCCAGCAGCTTCGGGTCCGGGGCTTCACCCCTCCACTTT.

This chain joins TRBV18 and TRBJ1-5; possible D gene TRBD1, 6 bases. Trimming took 3 bases from V and 4 from J, leaving 13 bases between them. This CDR3 is 15 amino acids long. Germline assignment: CDR1 KGHSH and CDR2 LQKENI. The CDR3 protein is CASSPEQGVNQPQHF. The CDR3 DNA reads as TGTGCCAGCTCACCCGAACAGGGCGTGAATCAGCCCCAGCATTTT.

This CDR3 is CASCWGQNTEAFF. CDR3 DNA sequence: TGTGCCAGCTGTTGGGGCCAAAACACTGAAGCTTTCTTT. The V gene is TRBV10-3, the J gene TRBJ1-1; a possible D gene is TRBD1 (5 bases). Trimming left V 10 bases short and J 2 bases short, with 14 bases between. This CDR3 spans 13 amino acids. Germline V CDR1 and CDR2: ENHRY, SYGVKD.

The rearrangement joins TRBV6-4 to TRBJ2-7; no firm D call. This CDR3 has 17 amino acids. Germline CDR1 is MRHNA and CDR2 is SNTAGT. V lost 3 bases and J lost 5, with 23 bases in between. The CDR3 DNA is TGTGCCAGCAGTGATTGGCGGTCGACCTTGGTACGCGACGAGCAGTACTTC. This encodes CASSDWRSTLVRDEQYF.

This chain links TRBV18 with TRBJ2-5, with D maybe TRBD1 (6 bases). TRBJ2-7 matches the DNA end more closely, so the J call is doubtful. The CDR3 extends over 15 amino acids. The V gene's germline CDR1 is KGHSH and CDR2 LQKENI. As DNA, the CDR3 is TGTGCCAGCTCACCAATTTTGGGGGCGCCTTTCGAGCAGTACTTC. It encodes CASSPILGAPFEQYF.

The chain is built from TRBV30 and TRBJ1-1, with no clear D. This CDR3 comprises 13 residues. V was clipped by 5 bases and J by 5 bases, with 15 bases between them. Looked up from germline, CDR1 is GTSNPN and CDR2 is SVGIG (reference sequence). CDR3 DNA: TGTGCCTGGGATACGGCAGTGGGGACTGAAGCTTTCTTT. This sequence encodes CAWDTAVGTEAFF.

The CDR3 reads CASSVGAPRSGQFF. The CDR3 nucleotides are TGCGCCAGCAGTGTAGGGGCTCCTAGGTCGGGGCAGTTCTTC. V usage is TRBV10-1 and J usage is TRBJ2-1; the D gene is possibly TRBD1 (5 bases). V was trimmed by 4 bases and J by 12 bases, leaving 19 bases between them. CDR1 and CDR2 from the germline V gene are WNHNN and SYGVQD (reference sequence). The CDR3 length is 14 residues.

Comment on this clone: One junction end does not reproduce the germline sequence, and a read error may be involved. This rearrangement joins TRBV7-7 to TRBJ2-3; D might be TRBD1 (5 bases). The CDR3 contains 13 residues. Germline CDR1 SSHAT, CDR2 FNYEAQ (reference sequence). The CDR3 loop is CASSLGGTDTQYF. The DNA of the CDR3 is TGTGCTAGCAGCTTAGGGGGCACAGATACGCAGTATTTT.

The sample holds one count of this clone. This chain connects TRBV6-5 to TRBJ2-2; D may be TRBD1 (6 bases). Germline CDR1 reads MNHEY; CDR2 reads SVGAGI. The CDR3 covers 13 residues. The V and J ends lost 10 bases and 7 bases respectively, with 16 bases between them. The CDR3 DNA is TGTGCCACCCTTACAGGGTTGGTCGGGGAGCTGTTTTTT. Translated, it gives CATLTGLVGELFF.

The chain is built from TRBV10-1 and TRBJ2-1; no firm D call. CDR3 size: 15 residues. The germline V gene has CDR1 WNHNN and CDR2 SYGVQD (reference sequence). The V end lost 0 bases, the J end lost 3 bases, and 9 bases lay between the germline ends. The CDR3 DNA reads as TGCGCCAGCAGTGAGTCTGGCAGTTACTACAATGAGCAGTTCTTC. This encodes CASSESGSYYNEQFF.

This chain joins TRBV25-1 and TRBJ2-5, with D uncertain. Germline V gene lookup returns CDR1 MGHDK and CDR2 SYGVNS. V shed 5 bases and J shed 1 base, with 5 bases lying between them. The CDR3 extends over 12 amino acids. CDR3 sequence reads: CASSMVQETQYF. CDR3 DNA sequence: TGTGCCAGCAGTATGGTCCAAGAGACCCAGTACTTC.

The chain couples TRBV7-3 to TRBJ1-1, with D perhaps TRBD1 (5 bases). Deletions cut 0 bases from V and 3 bases from J, with 14 bases between. Per germline, CDR1 SGHTA and CDR2 FQGTGA. The CDR3 extends over 16 amino acids. DNA of the CDR3: TGTGCCAGCAGCTTAACCGGGACGGCCGAGTACACTGAAGCTTTCTTT. It yields the protein CASSLTGTAEYTEAFF. Full variable domain (missing parts from reference TRBV7-3 and TRBJ1-1): GAGVSQTPSNKVTEKGKYVELRCDPISGHTALYWYRQSLGQGPEFLIYFQGTGAADDSGLPNDRFFAVRPEGSVSTLKIQRTERGDSAVYLCASSLTGTAEYTEAFFGQGTRLTVV.

Written as DNA, the CDR3 is TGTGCCAGCAGCGGGCCTGGGCGGGAGACCCAGTACTTC. Amino acids: CASSGPGRETQYF. The chain uses TRBV2 and TRBJ2-5; D uncertain. V dropped 6 bases and J dropped 5 bases, with 13 bases sitting between them. This CDR3 region has 13 residues. Germline CDR1 reads SNHLY; CDR2 reads FYNNEI. Full variable domain (rest looked up from reference TRBV2 and TRBJ2-5): EPEVTQTPSHQVTQMGQEVILRCVPISNHLYFYWYRQILGQKVEFLVSFYNNEISEKSEIFDDQFSVERPDGSNFTLKIRSTKLEDSAMYFCASSGPGRETQYFGPGTRLLVL.

This clone was seen a single time. V and J are TRBV5-1 and TRBJ1-1; TRBD1 might be the D (6 bases). The CDR3 length is 17 residues. CDR1 and CDR2 (germline): SGHRS, YFSETQ. Trimming took 4 bases from V and 6 from J, leaving 25 bases between them. The CDR3 nucleotides read TGCGCCAGCAGCCCCGGGACAACTAAAGACGGAGTCCCTGAAGCTTTCTTT. It specifies CASSPGTTKDGVPEAFF.